Each of the 6 T cell receptor beta chains below was sequenced from the same sample in a study of CD4 T cells in relation to SARS-CoV-2 and coronaviruses. Clones were sequenced by immunoSEQ multiplex PCR, and TCRdb holds only the in-frame ones, with some missing. The profile shows tens of thousands of clones, 70% to 90% of them singletons. The sample comprised memory CD4+ T cells from PBMCs. Every receptor here comes from an adult with COVID-19.

CDR3 DNA: TGTGCCAGCAGCCCTCCAGAGGGGTGGGCAGCCTCTGGAAACACCATATATTTT. Its protein is CASSPPEGWAASGNTIYF. The rearrangement joins TRBV3-1 (or the pseudogene TRBV3-2) to TRBJ1-3; possible D gene TRBD1, 5 bases. CDR3 length: 18 residues. In germline, CDR1 is LGHDT, CDR2 YNNKEL (reference sequence). Trimming cost V 4 bases and J 0 bases, with 19 bases left between them.

The chain combines TRBV23-1 with TRBJ2-1, with D possibly matching TRBD1 (7 bases). TRBV23-1 is annotated as an ORF whose role is uncertain. The CDR3 is 13 amino acids. V lost 4 bases and J lost 7, with 11 bases in between. CDR3 bases: TGCGCCAGCAGTCGGCCAGGGGGGAATGAGCAGTTCTTC. This translates into CASSRPGGNEQFF.

The chain employs TRBV24-1 and TRBJ2-1, with 13 positions matching TRBD2. Losses at the gene ends were 4 bases for V and 3 bases for J; bases not matched to a gene: 2. The CDR3 spans 16 residues. In germline, CDR1 is KGHDR, CDR2 SFDVKD. Here the CDR3 DNA reads TGTGCCACCAGTGACCGACTAGCGGGGGGCTACAATGAGCAGTTCTTC. This gives the protein CATSDRLAGGYNEQFF.

The chain is built from TRBV24-1 and TRBJ2-5, with D possibly being TRBD2 (6 bases). This CDR3 region has 14 residues. Per the germline V gene, CDR1 is KGHDR and CDR2 is SFDVKD. The V end was cut by 5 bases, the J end by 2 bases, with 11 bases between. In nucleotides, the CDR3 is TGTGCCACCAGTGCGGACGGGACTCAAGAGACCCAGTACTTC. Its protein product is CATSADGTQETQYF.

A few counts support this clone. The gene calls are TRBV10-1 and TRBJ2-7, with 10 positions matching TRBD1. CDR3 length: 13 residues. In germline, CDR1 is WNHNN, CDR2 SYGVQD (reference sequence). V dropped 10 bases and J dropped 5; count of bases not matched to a gene: 8. In DNA, the CDR3 is TGCGCCACCCGCCGGGACAGGGGAAACGAGCAGTACTTC. Its protein is CATRRDRGNEQYF.

This clone was recorded once. This chain joins TRBV28 and TRBJ1-2; 8 nucleotides align to TRBD1. V was pared by 4 bases and J by 5 bases, with 3 bases of the junction left unmatched. The CDR3 length is 13 residues. Germline CDR1 MDHEN, CDR2 SYDVKM. CDR3 in DNA: TGTGCCAGCAGTTCGGACAGGGTTTATGGCTACACCTTC. It is translated as CASSSDRVYGYTF.